These 32 T cell receptor beta chains share one sample of origin, sequenced in a study of beta chain features in type 1 diabetes. Study-level findings and limits: Significant though moderate, a shortening of TCRB CDR3s appeared in all four CD4+ subsets of Type 1 diabetes patients.

Antigens of these TCRs are unknown. The investigators reverse transcribed all of the isolated RNA, so they sequenced expressed TCRB transcripts. Sequenced by immunoSEQ multiplex PCR; TCRdb stores in-frame clones only, minus some. The sample consists of over 600,000 clones, approximately 13% of them appearing once. The sequenced material came from naive CD4+ T cells from blood. These receptors all come from a young man with type 1 diabetes.

CDR3 sequence reads: CATSSPGQGLGEQYF. CDR3 sequence (DNA): TGTGCCACCAGCTCCCCGGGACAGGGCCTCGGGGAGCAGTACTTC. The chain has TRBV15 and TRBJ2-7; 9 bases are a match to TRBD1. CDR1 and CDR2 (germline): LNHNV, YYDKDF (reference sequence). The CDR3 runs 15 residues. V lost 5 bases to trimming and J lost 7 bases; unmatched junction nucleotides: 12. The full variable domain, completed using reference TRBV15 and TRBJ2-7, is DAMVIQNPRYQVTQFGKPVTLSCSQTLNHNVMYWYQQKSSQAPKLLFHYYDKDFNNEADTPDNFQSRRPNTSFCFLDIRSPGLGDTAMYLCATSSPGQGLGEQYFGPGTRLTVT.

This clone was observed a handful of times. The chain carries TRBV7-2 and TRBJ2-3; tentatively, D is TRBD1 or TRBD2 (5 bases each). Germline V lookup: CDR1 SGHTA, CDR2 FQGNSA. The CDR3 extends over 14 amino acids. The V and J ends lost 4 bases and 2 bases respectively, with 10 bases between them. This chain's CDR3 is CASSSTGTTDTQYF. The CDR3 coding sequence is TGTGCCAGCAGCTCAACGGGGACCACAGATACGCAGTATTTT.

This clone was seen more than once but under ten times. This sequence joins TRBV5-4 and TRBJ1-6; perhaps TRBD1 as D (5 bases). V was cut by 0 bases and J by 8 bases, with 15 bases left in between. Per germline, CDR1 SGHNT and CDR2 YYREEE (reference sequence). The CDR3 has 16 amino acids. CDR3 sequence (DNA): TGTGCCAGCAGCTTGGCCGTAGGGGTGGGGGATTCACCCCTCCACTTT. Residues: CASSLAVGVGDSPLHF.

Worth noting for this clone: The sample holds other DNA sequences that translate to the same CDR3. This sequence joins TRBV28 and TRBJ2-2, with D possibly TRBD2 on 6 matching bases. Germline CDR1 is MDHEN and CDR2 is SYDVKM. This CDR3 is 12 amino acids long. V gave up 8 bases and J gave up 5 bases, with 9 bases separating them. In DNA, the CDR3 is TGTGCCAGCTCGGGGGTGACCGGGGAGCTGTTTTTT. This codes for CASSGVTGELFF.

This clone occurred a few times. This specimen includes other DNA sequences encoding the same CDR3. The J gene is TRBJ2-5, the V gene TRBV5-1; no definite D call. Germline CDR1 reads SGHRS; CDR2 reads YFSETQ. The V gene lost 4 bases and the J gene lost 2 bases, with 3 bases spanning the gap. The CDR3 covers 11 residues. CDR3 amino acids: CASSIQETQYF. CDR3 DNA: TGCGCCAGCAGCATTCAAGAGACCCAGTACTTC.

This clone showed up just a few times. The chain uses TRBV9 and TRBJ2-6; a possible D gene is TRBD1 (6 bases). Trimming took off 4 bases at V and 8 bases at J, with 13 bases between the two ends. The germline V gene has CDR1 SGDLS and CDR2 YYNGEE. The CDR3 is 14 residues long. DNA for the CDR3: TGTGCCAGCAGCCCGCGGACAGCTTCCAACGTCCTGACTTTC. Protein product: CASSPRTASNVLTF. Full variable domain (remainder filled in from reference TRBV9 and TRBJ2-6): DSGVTQTPKHLITATGQRVTLRCSPRSGDLSVYWYQQSLDQGLQFLIQYYNGEERAKGNILERFSAQQFPDLHSELNLSSLELGDSALYFCASSPRTASNVLTFGAGSRLTVL.

This sequence joins TRBV9 and TRBJ1-2, with D possibly being TRBD1 (6 bases). The V end lost 3 bases, the J end lost 3 bases, and 12 bases lay between the germline ends. Germline V gene data show CDR1 as SGDLS and CDR2 as YYNGEE. The length of the CDR3 is 14 residues. CDR3 bases: TGTGCCAGCAGCGCTCAACAGGGTGACTATGGCTACACCTTC. Its protein product is CASSAQQGDYGYTF.

The V gene is TRBV7-9, the J gene TRBJ2-7, with a possible D match to TRBD1 (6 bases). The V end was cut by 5 bases, the J end by 5 bases, with 13 bases between. Per germline, CDR1 SEHNR and CDR2 FQNEAQ (reference sequence). There are 13 residues in the CDR3. CDR3 sequence: CASSLRTAHEQYF. The CDR3 DNA sequence: TGTGCCAGCAGCCTGCGGACAGCCCACGAGCAGTACTTC. Filled out from reference TRBV7-9 and TRBJ2-7, the complete variable domain reads DTGVSQNPRHKITKRGQNVTFRCDPISEHNRLYWYRQTLGQGPEFLTYFQNEAQLEKSRLLSDRFSAERPKGSFSTLEIQRTEQGDSAMYLCASSLRTAHEQYFGPGTRLTVT.

This clone has a handful of counts. The chain joins TRBV5-8 to TRBJ2-2, with D possibly matching TRBD2 (5 bases). There are 15 residues in the CDR3. CDR1 and CDR2 (germline): SGHTS, YDEGEE. Trimming removed 4 bases from V and 9 bases from J, with 19 bases in between. The CDR3 sequence is CASSRSTGMHRELFF. Written as DNA, the CDR3 is TGTGCCAGCAGCCGCTCGACGGGGATGCATAGGGAGCTGTTTTTT.

The rearrangement uses TRBV27 and TRBJ1-6; D gene ambiguous. The V gene lost 6 bases and the J gene lost 7 bases, with 7 bases spanning the gap. Germline loops: CDR1 MNHEY, CDR2 SMNVEV (reference sequence). The CDR3 extends over 12 amino acids. In DNA, the CDR3 is TGTGCCAGCAGCCGGCAGAATTCACCCCTCCACTTT. It specifies CASSRQNSPLHF.

The chain has TRBV29-1 and TRBJ2-5, with 7 nucleotides matching TRBD1. Germline lookup yields CDR1 SQVTM and CDR2 ANQGSEA. The V and J ends lost 7 bases and 4 bases, in that order; junction bases with no gene match: 9. This CDR3 spans 13 amino acids. The CDR3 reads CSAKDRLGETQYF. In DNA form, the CDR3 reads TGCAGCGCTAAGGACAGGCTCGGAGAGACCCAGTACTTC.

This clone was counted between two and nine times. J is TRBJ2-2 and V is TRBV28, with TRBD1 matching 10 bases. The CDR3 consists of 15 residues. The trim removed 1 base at V and 6 bases at J, leaving 2 bases unmatched. The germline CDR1 and CDR2 sequences are MDHEN and SYDVKM. The CDR3 DNA follows: TGTGCCAGCAGTTTATTTGGACAGGGGGCCGGGGAGCTGTTTTTT. Translating it yields CASSLFGQGAGELFF.

This rearrangement joins TRBV7-3 to TRBJ1-1, with D unresolved. In germline, CDR1 is SGHTA, CDR2 FQGTGA. This CDR3 has 13 residues. Between the trimmed V and J ends, which lost 2 bases and 0 bases, there was a span of 4 bases. CDR3 residues: CASSLFMNTEAFF. The CDR3 DNA is TGTGCCAGCAGCTTATTCATGAACACTGAAGCTTTCTTT.

This clone occurred a few times. The chain is built from TRBV5-1 and TRBJ2-1; D call uncertain. V was shortened by 4 bases and J by 0 bases, with 8 bases between the two germline ends. From germline, CDR1 is SGHRS and CDR2 YFSETQ. The CDR3 totals 14 residues. CDR3 nucleotides: TGCGCCAGCAGCGTGGATTCCTCCTACAATGAGCAGTTCTTC. Translation: CASSVDSSYNEQFF.

The rearrangement joins TRBV4-3 to TRBJ1-4; D is undetermined. Germline CDR1 reads LGHNA; CDR2 reads YSLEER. The ends were cut back, 4 bases at V and 3 bases at J, with 15 bases in the middle. CDR3 length: 16 residues. The DNA of the CDR3 is TGCGCCAGCAGCCGAGACCGAAGCGGGGCTAATGAAAAACTGTTTTTT. Amino acids: CASSRDRSGANEKLFF.

This clone has a handful of counts. The chain is built from TRBV9 and TRBJ2-2; 8 nucleotides agree with TRBD1. Germline CDR1 is SGDLS and CDR2 is YYNGEE. This CDR3 has 15 amino acids. The junction had 7 bases not matched to a gene; V was cut back by 3 bases and J by 6 bases. CDR3 loop: CASSDDRGFAGELFF. In nucleotides, the CDR3 is TGTGCCAGCAGCGACGACAGGGGTTTCGCCGGGGAGCTGTTTTTT.

The chain is built from TRBV5-4 and TRBJ1-6, with a weak D call TRBD1 (5 bases). The germline gives CDR1 SGHNT, CDR2 YYREEE (reference sequence). Trimming removed 1 base from V and 9 bases from J, with 17 bases in between. The CDR3 spans 16 residues. CDR3 DNA: TGTGCCAGCAGCTTGCATCCGGACGGGGCAGGTTCACCCCTCCACTTT. This codes for CASSLHPDGAGSPLHF.

This clone turned up a few times. The chain carries TRBV5-1 and TRBJ2-2, with 7 bases aligning to TRBD1. CDR3 length: 14 residues. From germline, CDR1 is SGHRS and CDR2 YFSETQ. With 4 bases clipped from V and 7 bases from J, the junction kept 7 bases outside the gene matches. The CDR3 protein is CASSVDRASGELFF. CDR3 in DNA: TGCGCCAGCAGCGTTGACAGGGCCAGCGGGGAGCTGTTTTTT. Full variable domain (remainder filled in from reference TRBV5-1 and TRBJ2-2): KAGVTQTPRYLIKTRGQQVTLSCSPISGHRSVSWYQQTPGQGLQFLFEYFSETQRNKGNFPGRFSGRQFSNSRSEMNVSTLELGDSALYLCASSVDRASGELFFGEGSRLTVL.

The chain is built from TRBV28 and TRBJ1-6, with D possibly TRBD1 on 6 matching bases. Trimming left V 5 bases short and J 9 bases short, with 17 bases between. The CDR3 runs to 15 residues. Germline values: CDR1 MDHEN, CDR2 SYDVKM. Here the CDR3 reads CASSPTTGLRSPLHF. The CDR3 DNA follows: TGTGCCAGCAGTCCAACGACAGGATTACGTTCACCCCTCCACTTT.

This clone was counted a few times. The chain links TRBV4-2 to TRBJ2-5; no firm D call. The CDR3 sequence is 16 residues long. Trimming removed 1 base from V and 2 bases from J, with 14 bases in between. Germline V gene data show CDR1 as LGHNA and CDR2 as YNFKEQ. CDR3 bases: TGTGCCAGCAGCCAAGGAGGCGCGGAGAAACAAGAGACCCAGTACTTC. Its translation: CASSQGGAEKQETQYF.

A remark on this clone: Other DNA variants within this sample encode the same CDR3. J is TRBJ1-5 and V is TRBV2, with D tentatively TRBD1 (5 bases). The germline CDR1 and CDR2 sequences are SNHLY and FYNNEI. This CDR3 is 15 amino acids long. V gave up 3 bases and J gave up 1 base, with 10 bases separating them. The CDR3 region is CASSEQGLSNQPQHF. The CDR3, as DNA: TGTGCCAGCAGTGAGCAGGGTCTCAGCAATCAGCCCCAGCATTTT.

This clone was seen a few times. The chain uses TRBV30 and TRBJ2-5, with TRBD1 as a possible D gene (5 bases). The germline gives CDR1 GTSNPN, CDR2 SVGIG (reference sequence). This CDR3 has 12 amino acids. Trimming took off 0 bases at V and 4 bases at J, with 6 bases between the two ends. The CDR3 loop reads CAWSVRVETQYF. In DNA form, the CDR3 reads TGTGCCTGGAGTGTCAGGGTAGAGACCCAGTACTTC.

This chain connects TRBV2 to TRBJ1-2, with D maybe TRBD1 (6 bases). Germline loops: CDR1 SNHLY, CDR2 FYNNEI. This CDR3 has 13 residues. V lost 7 bases to trimming and J lost 2 bases, with 11 bases between them. In nucleotides, the CDR3 is TGTGCCAGCACCTCTACAGGGAACTATGGCTACACCTTC. This codes for CASTSTGNYGYTF.

The chain uses TRBV9 and TRBJ1-1, with TRBD1 matching 9 bases. The V gene's germline CDR1 is SGDLS and CDR2 YYNGEE. With V trimmed by 4 bases and J by 5 bases, 9 bases remained unmatched. CDR3 length: 15 residues. The CDR3 coding sequence is TGTGCCAGCAGCTCCCGTACAGGGGGCTGGACTGAAGCTTTCTTT. This sequence encodes CASSSRTGGWTEAFF.

This clone was counted a few times. The rearrangement uses TRBV28 and TRBJ2-7; D may correspond to TRBD1 or TRBD2 (6 bases each). V lost 6 bases and J 0 bases, leaving 9 bases between the germline ends. From germline, CDR1 is MDHEN and CDR2 SYDVKM. CDR3 length equals 13 residues. Written as DNA, the CDR3 is TGTGCCAGCAGACCGGGGGCCTCCTACGAGCAGTACTTC. This codes for CASRPGASYEQYF. Variable domain in full (rest from reference TRBV28 and TRBJ2-7): DVKVTQSSRYLVKRTGEKVFLECVQDMDHENMFWYRQDPGLGLRLIYFSYDVKMKEKGDIPEGYSVSREKKERFSLILESASTNQTSMYLCASRPGASYEQYFGPGTRLTVT.

This clone was seen a handful of times. The chain joins TRBV5-1 to TRBJ2-1, with TRBD1 matching 7 bases. V gave up 4 bases and J gave up 5 bases; unmatched junction bases: 12. The CDR3 covers 16 residues. Germline values: CDR1 SGHRS, CDR2 YFSETQ. The CDR3, as DNA: TGCGCCAGCAGCCGATCCCCAGGGGGTCGCCACAATGAGCAGTTCTTC. It specifies CASSRSPGGRHNEQFF.

This clone was detected many times. The V call is TRBV5-6, the J call TRBJ2-4; D not resolved. CDR1 and CDR2 from the germline V gene are SGHDT and YYEEEE. The CDR3 length is 12 residues. V lost 3 bases, J lost 7 bases, and 8 bases lay in between. The CDR3 region has the DNA TGTGCCAGCAGCTCAGTGGTTAACATTCAGTACTTC. It specifies CASSSVVNIQYF.

This clone was counted between two and nine times. The chain links TRBV19 to TRBJ1-5, with 8 bases matching TRBD1. V was clipped by 4 bases and J by 7 bases; unmatched bases: 9. This CDR3 contains 15 residues. Germline V gene sequence: CDR1 LNHDA, CDR2 SQIVND (reference sequence). The CDR3 spells CASSTMDRDNQPQHF. CDR3 sequence (DNA): TGTGCCAGTAGTACCATGGACAGGGACAACCAGCCCCAGCATTTT.

This clone has only a few counts. The chain is built from TRBV9 and TRBJ1-1; D is ambiguous. The CDR3 has 13 amino acids. With 0 bases removed from V and 7 bases from J, the gap between germline ends came to 10 bases. The V gene's germline CDR1 is SGDLS and CDR2 YYNGEE. Written as DNA, the CDR3 is TGTGCCAGCAGCGTAGCAGAGGGTAGTGAAGCTTTCTTT. Its protein product is CASSVAEGSEAFF.

J is TRBJ2-3 and V is TRBV7-3; D unresolved. The CDR3 sequence is 15 residues long. The V end was cut by 2 bases, the J end by 1 base, with 10 bases between. Germline V CDR1 and CDR2: SGHTA, FQGTGA. The CDR3 loop is CASSLLGYGTDTQYF. The CDR3 nucleotides read TGTGCCAGCAGCTTACTCGGGTACGGCACAGATACGCAGTATTTT.

This clone has just a few counts. Other DNA sequences in the same sample also yield this CDR3. J is TRBJ2-3 and V is TRBV7-2; D unclear. The ends were cut back, 5 bases at V and 5 bases at J, with 5 bases in the middle. This CDR3 contains 11 residues. CDR1 is SGHTA and CDR2 is FQGNSA in the germline V gene. CDR3 loop: CASSLQDTQYF. CDR3 sequence (DNA): TGTGCCAGCAGCCTACAAGATACGCAGTATTTT.

The chain has TRBV10-3 and TRBJ2-7; D gene ambiguous. The CDR3 has 14 amino acids. CDR1 is ENHRY, CDR2 SYGVKD, per germline. Trimming stripped 2 bases from V and 2 bases from J, with 10 bases between. This CDR3 reads CAISENLAAYEQYF. CDR3 DNA: TGTGCCATCAGTGAGAATTTGGCAGCCTACGAGCAGTACTTC.